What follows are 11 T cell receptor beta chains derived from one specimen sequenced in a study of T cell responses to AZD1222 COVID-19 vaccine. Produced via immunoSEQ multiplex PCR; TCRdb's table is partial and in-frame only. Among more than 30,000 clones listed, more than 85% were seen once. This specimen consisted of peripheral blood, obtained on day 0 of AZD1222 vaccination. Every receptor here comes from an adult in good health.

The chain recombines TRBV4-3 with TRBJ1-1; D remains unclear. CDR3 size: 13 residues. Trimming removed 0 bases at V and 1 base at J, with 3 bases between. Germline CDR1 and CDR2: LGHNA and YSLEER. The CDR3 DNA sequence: TGCGCCAGCAGCCAAGACACGAACACTGAAGCTTTCTTT. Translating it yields CASSQDTNTEAFF.

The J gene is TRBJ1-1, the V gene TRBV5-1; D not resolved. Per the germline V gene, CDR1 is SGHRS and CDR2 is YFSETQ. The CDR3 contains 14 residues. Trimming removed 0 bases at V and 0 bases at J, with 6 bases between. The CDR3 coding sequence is TGCGCCAGCAGCTTGGGAGACATGAACACTGAAGCTTTCTTT. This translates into CASSLGDMNTEAFF. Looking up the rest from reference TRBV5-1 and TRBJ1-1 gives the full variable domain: KAGVTQTPRYLIKTRGQQVTLSCSPISGHRSVSWYQQTPGQGLQFLFEYFSETQRNKGNFPGRFSGRQFSNSRSEMNVSTLELGDSALYLCASSLGDMNTEAFFGQGTRLTVV.

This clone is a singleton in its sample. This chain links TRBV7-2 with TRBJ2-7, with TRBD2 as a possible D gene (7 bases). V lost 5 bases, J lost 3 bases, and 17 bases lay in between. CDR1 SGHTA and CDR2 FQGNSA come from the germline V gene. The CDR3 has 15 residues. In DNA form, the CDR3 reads TGTGCCAGCAGCCATAGGGGGGGAATTGTCTACGAGCAGTACTTC. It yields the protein CASSHRGGIVYEQYF.

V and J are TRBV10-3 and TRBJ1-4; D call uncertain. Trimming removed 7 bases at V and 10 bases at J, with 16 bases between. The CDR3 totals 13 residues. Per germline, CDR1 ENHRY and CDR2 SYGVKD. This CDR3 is CAINDRPEGKLFF. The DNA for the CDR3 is TGTGCCATCAACGACCGTCCAGAAGGAAAACTGTTTTTT.

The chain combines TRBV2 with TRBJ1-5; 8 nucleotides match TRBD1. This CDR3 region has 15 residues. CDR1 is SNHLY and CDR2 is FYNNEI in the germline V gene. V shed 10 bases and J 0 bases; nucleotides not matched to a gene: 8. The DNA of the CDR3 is TGTGCCACCCGACAGGGGAAAAATAGCAATCAGCCCCAGCATTTT. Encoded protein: CATRQGKNSNQPQHF.

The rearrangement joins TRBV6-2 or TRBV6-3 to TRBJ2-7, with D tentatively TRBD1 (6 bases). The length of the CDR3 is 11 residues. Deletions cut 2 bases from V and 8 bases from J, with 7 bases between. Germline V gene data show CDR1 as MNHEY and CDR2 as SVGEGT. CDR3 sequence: CASSYTGKQYF. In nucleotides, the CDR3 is TGTGCCAGCAGTTACACAGGGAAGCAGTACTTC.

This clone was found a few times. DNA of the CDR3: TGTGCCAGCAGCTTAGGGCAGGTCTCTGGAAACACCATATATTTT. It is translated as CASSLGQVSGNTIYF. The rearrangement links TRBV11-2 to TRBJ1-3; no clear D gene. The CDR3 is 15 residues long. Germline CDR1 SGHAT, CDR2 FQNNGV. Trimming pared 1 base from V and 0 bases from J, leaving 7 bases between.

This CDR3 is CASSPYRDRGTDTQYF. In nucleotides, the CDR3 is TGTGCCAGTAGCCCGTACCGGGACCGAGGGACAGATACGCAGTATTTT. This chain uses TRBV19 with TRBJ2-3, with D possibly being TRBD1 or TRBD2 (5 bases each). The CDR3 consists of 16 residues. Germline V lookup: CDR1 LNHDA, CDR2 SQIVND (reference sequence). The V end was cut by 6 bases, the J end by 3 bases, with 19 bases between.

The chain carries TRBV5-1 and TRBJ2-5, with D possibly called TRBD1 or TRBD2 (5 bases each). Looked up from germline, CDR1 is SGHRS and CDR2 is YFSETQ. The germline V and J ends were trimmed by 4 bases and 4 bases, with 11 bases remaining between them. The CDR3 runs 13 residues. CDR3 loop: CASSLQGRETQYF. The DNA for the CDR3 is TGCGCCAGCAGCCTGCAGGGACGAGAGACCCAGTACTTC.

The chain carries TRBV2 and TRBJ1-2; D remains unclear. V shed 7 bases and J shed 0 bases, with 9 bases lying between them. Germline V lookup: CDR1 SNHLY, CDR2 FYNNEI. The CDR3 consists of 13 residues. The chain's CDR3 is CASTVGTNYGYTF. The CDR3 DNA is TGTGCCAGCACCGTAGGGACTAACTATGGCTACACCTTC. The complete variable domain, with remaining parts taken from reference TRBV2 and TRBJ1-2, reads EPEVTQTPSHQVTQMGQEVILRCVPISNHLYFYWYRQILGQKVEFLVSFYNNEISEKSEIFDDQFSVERPDGSNFTLKIRSTKLEDSAMYFCASTVGTNYGYTFGSGTRLTVV.

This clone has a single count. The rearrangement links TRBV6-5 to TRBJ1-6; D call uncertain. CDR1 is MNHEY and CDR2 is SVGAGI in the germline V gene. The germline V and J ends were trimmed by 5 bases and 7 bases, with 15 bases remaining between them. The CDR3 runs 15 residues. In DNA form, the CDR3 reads TGTGCCAGCAGTCCACAAGAGGTTTCGAATTCACCCCTCCACTTT. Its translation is CASSPQEVSNSPLHF.